The clone carrying this T cell receptor (beta chain) was counted a few times. Its specificity is unknown. CDR3 length: 13 residues. The germline V gene encodes CDR1 SGHKS and CDR2 YYEKEE (reference sequence). V lost 2 bases and J lost 4, with 9 bases in between. This record belongs to a study of cytomegalovirus exposure and HLA in healthy donors. General observations from the study: An analysis that came later showed most CMV-associated TCR beta chains appearing HLA-restricted.

The PCR made use of 60 Vbeta and 13 Jbeta primers. In the original workflow: In a later analysis, some 11 million of 75 million to 90 million unique beta chains occurred in at least two donors. Here immunoSEQ multiplex PCR was the method, and the copy in TCRdb shows in-frame clones only, minus some. D and trimming come from the DNA, and the V and J calls and clone size come from that table. The sample has 150,000 or so clones, roughly 80% seen once. Sequenced: PBMCs. The sequence derives from a male donor in good health and CMV-seropositive. The chain couples TRBV5-5 to TRBJ1-2; D not resolved. CDR3 coding DNA: TGTGCCAGCAGCTTCACGGAGGGCTATGGCTACACCTTC. It codes for CASSFTEGYGYTF.